These 21 T cell receptor beta chains came from one sample sequenced in a study of identifying expanded T cells in peripheral blood. Measured with immunoSEQ multiplex PCR; TCRdb has only the in-frame clones, and not every one. The sample lists 95,000 to 100,000 clones, around nine tenths occurring once. The sequenced material came from blood. These receptors all come from a person aged 18 to 70 in good health.

The genes are TRBV29-1 and TRBJ2-1, with 8 bases fitting TRBD2. CDR1 and CDR2 from the germline V gene are SQVTM and ANQGSEA. The CDR3 sequence is 15 residues long. Trimming at V came to 7 bases and at J to 4 bases, leaving 12 bases not matched to a gene. The CDR3, as DNA: TGCAGCGGAGGCCGGGGGGGGCGGGCGTACAATGAGCAGTTCTTC. This codes for CSGGRGGRAYNEQFF.

The rearrangement uses TRBV6-5 and TRBJ1-4, with D uncertain. CDR3 length: 15 residues. Per germline, CDR1 MNHEY and CDR2 SVGAGI. Trimming removed 2 bases from V and 3 bases from J, with 10 bases in between. The CDR3 region is CASSYGPAANEKLFF. The DNA for the CDR3 is TGTGCCAGCAGTTACGGACCTGCGGCTAATGAAAAACTGTTTTTT.

The J gene is TRBJ1-2, the V gene TRBV7-2; possible D gene TRBD1, 6 bases. From germline, CDR1 is SGHTA and CDR2 FQGNSA. The CDR3 spans 13 residues. V was clipped by 5 bases and J by 2 bases, with 9 bases between them. This chain's CDR3 is CASSADRNYGYTF. Here the CDR3 DNA reads TGTGCCAGCAGCGCCGACAGGAACTATGGCTACACCTTC.

CDR3 bases: TGTGCCAGTAGCGTTGGGAGCTCGAGAGGCTACACCTTC. It codes for CASSVGSSRGYTF. The rearrangement uses TRBV19 and TRBJ1-2; D not certain. CDR1 is LNHDA, CDR2 SQIVND, per germline (reference sequence). The CDR3 consists of 13 residues. With 6 bases removed from V and 8 bases from J, the gap between germline ends came to 16 bases.

This chain links TRBV7-6 with TRBJ2-2; possibly TRBD1 for D (6 bases). The CDR3 totals 15 residues. Trimming shortened V by 2 bases and J by 9 bases, and 16 bases separated the two germline ends. Germline V gene data show CDR1 as SGHVS and CDR2 as FNYEAQ. The CDR3 bases are TGTGCCAGCAGCTTAACGTCTGGGGGCGGTCGGGAGCTGTTTTTT. It specifies CASSLTSGGGRELFF. Based on the CDR3 plus reference TRBV7-6 and TRBJ2-2, the full variable domain is GAGVSQSPRYKVTKRGQDVALRCDPISGHVSLYWYRQALGQGPEFLTYFNYEAQQDKSGLPNDRFSAERPEGSISTLTIQRTEQRDSAMYRCASSLTSGGGRELFFGEGSRLTVL.

The chain employs TRBV29-1 and TRBJ2-1; D possibly matches TRBD1 or TRBD2 (6 bases each). The ends were cut back, 4 bases at V and 8 bases at J, with 18 bases in the middle. Germline CDR1 reads SQVTM; CDR2 reads ANQGSEA. There are 14 residues in the CDR3. The CDR3: CSVGPGPGGHEQFF. CDR3 coding DNA: TGCAGCGTTGGGCCGGGACCCGGGGGCCATGAGCAGTTCTTC.

This rearrangement joins TRBV11-2 to TRBJ2-1; D may correspond to TRBD1 or TRBD2 (7 bases each). Trimming shortened V by 4 bases and J by 10 bases, and 11 bases separated the two germline ends. The germline V gene encodes CDR1 SGHAT and CDR2 FQNNGV. The CDR3 is made up of 12 amino acids. CDR3: CASSYQGGEQFF. In nucleotides, the CDR3 is TGTGCCAGCAGCTACCAGGGGGGGGAGCAGTTCTTC.

This clone was counted between two and nine times. This sequence joins TRBV21-1 and TRBJ1-2. TRBV21-1 is labeled a pseudogene. This CDR3 contains 16 residues. The CDR3 is CASSKVFGRVRAGYTF. CDR3 sequence (DNA): TGTGCCAGCAGCAAAGTCTTCGGCAGAGTGAGGGCTGGCTACACCTTC.

The chain combines TRBV12-2 with TRBJ2-7. TRBV12-2 is an annotated pseudogene. There are 16 residues in the CDR3. CDR3 coding DNA: TGTGCAAGTCGCTTAGTTCACGGGGCTGAGCCCTACGAGCAGTACTTC. Amino acids: CASRLVHGAEPYEQYF.

V usage is TRBV29-1 and J usage is TRBJ2-7; D possibly corresponds to TRBD1 (7 bases). Germline CDR1 SQVTM, CDR2 ANQGSEA. Trimming removed 3 bases at V and 6 bases at J, with 12 bases between. The CDR3 spans 12 residues. This chain's CDR3 is CSVDRGASEQYF. For the CDR3, the DNA is TGCAGCGTTGACAGGGGGGCCTCCGAGCAGTACTTC.

The chain joins TRBV5-1 to TRBJ2-2; D is uncertain. This CDR3 has 13 amino acids. V lost 2 bases to trimming and J lost 1 base, with 3 bases between them. Germline assignment: CDR1 SGHRS and CDR2 YFSETQ. The CDR3 sequence: CASSFRNTGELFF. CDR3 nucleotide sequence: TGCGCCAGCAGCTTCAGGAACACCGGGGAGCTGTTTTTT. The complete variable domain, with remaining parts taken from reference TRBV5-1 and TRBJ2-2, reads KAGVTQTPRYLIKTRGQQVTLSCSPISGHRSVSWYQQTPGQGLQFLFEYFSETQRNKGNFPGRFSGRQFSNSRSEMNVSTLELGDSALYLCASSFRNTGELFFGEGSRLTVL.

V is TRBV19 and J is TRBJ1-5, with a tentative D call TRBD1 (5 bases). The V end lost 0 bases, the J end lost 6 bases, and 9 bases lay between the germline ends. The CDR3 length is 14 residues. Germline CDR1 and CDR2: LNHDA and SQIVND (reference sequence). The CDR3 region has the DNA TGTGCCAGTAGTATAGATCAGGGTCGTCAGCCCCAGCATTTT. It encodes CASSIDQGRQPQHF.

The J gene is TRBJ1-4, the V gene TRBV11-2, with no clear D. The germline gives CDR1 SGHAT, CDR2 FQNNGV. Trimming shortened V by 3 bases and J by 0 bases, and 8 bases separated the two germline ends. The CDR3 is 15 residues long. The CDR3 bases are TGTGCCAGCAGCTTGTCTCGTGCAACTAATGAAAAACTGTTTTTT. Residues: CASSLSRATNEKLFF.

V and J are TRBV11-2 and TRBJ1-1; unclear D gene. The CDR3 has 13 amino acids. Trimming removed 2 bases at V and 4 bases at J, with 8 bases between. Germline values: CDR1 SGHAT, CDR2 FQNNGV. CDR3 region: CASSLQVGTEAFF. CDR3 DNA: TGTGCCAGCAGCTTACAAGTCGGCACTGAAGCTTTCTTT.

The CDR3 coding sequence is TGTGCTACAGGAGGGTCCCAAGCCCAGTACTTC. This translates into CATGGSQAQYF. J is TRBJ2-5 and V is TRBV19; TRBD2 is a possible D gene (6 bases). CDR1 LNHDA and CDR2 SQIVND come from the germline V gene (reference sequence). CDR3 length equals 11 residues.

This sequence joins TRBV6-6 and TRBJ2-1; no firm D call. Between the trimmed V and J ends, which lost 0 bases and 6 bases, there was a span of 3 bases. CDR1 is MNHNY and CDR2 is SVGAGI in the germline V gene (reference sequence). The CDR3 spans 12 residues. CDR3: CASSYSVNEQFF. Written as DNA, the CDR3 is TGTGCCAGCAGTTACTCTGTCAATGAGCAGTTCTTC.

The chain is built from TRBV10-3 and TRBJ2-7; D unresolved. Germline CDR1 and CDR2: ENHRY and SYGVKD. V lost 5 bases to trimming and J lost 3 bases, with 11 bases between them. The CDR3 has 13 residues. CDR3 region: CAISTNADYEQYF. Here the CDR3 DNA reads TGTGCCATCAGTACTAACGCAGACTACGAGCAGTACTTC.

The rearrangement joins TRBV4-1 to TRBJ2-5; perhaps TRBD1 as D (6 bases). This CDR3 has 14 residues. Looked up from germline, CDR1 is MGHRA and CDR2 is YSYEKL. Trimming cost V 0 bases and J 4 bases, with 9 bases left between them. CDR3 protein: CASSQDPRGETQYF. CDR3 DNA: TGCGCCAGCAGCCAAGATCCCAGGGGAGAGACCCAGTACTTC.

The chain recombines TRBV21-1 with TRBJ2-1; the listed D gene, TRBD1, was not tested against the DNA. TRBV21-1 is an annotated pseudogene. The CDR3 extends over 15 amino acids. The CDR3 loop is CASTRGPGGCSEQFF. DNA for the CDR3: TGTGCCAGCACCCGAGGGCCAGGGGGCTGCAGTGAGCAGTTCTTC.

This chain joins TRBV7-2 and TRBJ2-3, with D hard to call. Germline V CDR1 and CDR2: SGHTA, FQGNSA. The ends were cut back, 2 bases at V and 5 bases at J, with 8 bases in the middle. The CDR3 has 13 residues. The CDR3 reads CASSLNQEDTQYF. For the CDR3, the DNA is TGTGCCAGCAGCTTAAATCAGGAAGATACGCAGTATTTT.

The genes are TRBV27 and TRBJ2-7; D is unclear. V lost 2 bases and J 7 bases, leaving 6 bases between the germline ends. This CDR3 has 11 amino acids. Germline lookup yields CDR1 MNHEY and CDR2 SMNVEV (reference sequence). The CDR3 bases are TGTGCCAGCAGTTTAATGGGTGAGCAGTACTTC. This sequence encodes CASSLMGEQYF.